This TCR beta chain was obtained from a study of blood T cell repertoires in COVID-19. This clone appeared once. The repertoire was sequenced with immunoSEQ multiplex PCR; TCRdb's copy has only in-frame clones and lacks some. This sample has 93,000 or so clones, with 85% to 90% found just once. Sequencing used peripheral blood. This sequence was found in a human donor in a cohort sampled during active COVID-19.

In nucleotides, the CDR3 is TGTGCCAGCAGCCAAGTGACCGGGACTGAAGCTTTCTTT. It encodes CASSQVTGTEAFF. This sequence joins TRBV3-1 (or the pseudogene TRBV3-2) and TRBJ1-1, with no clear D. The germline CDR1 and CDR2 sequences are LGHDT and YNNKEL (reference sequence). The CDR3 runs to 13 residues. V was trimmed by 1 base and J by 5 bases, leaving 8 bases between them.